This T cell receptor beta chain stems from a study of T cells after yellow fever vaccination. Overall study context: The SMART-Seq v4 Ultra Low Input method served to prepare the low-cell-number fractions.

Whole-study findings and limits: Researchers noted that a small share of clonotypes showed up in both CD4 and CD8 compartments. The secondary response peaked faster, at day 5 versus 15, but was weaker.

MiXCR, run by TCRdb on the 5' RACE reads, gives a single entry per CDR3 protein. This sample yields over 110,000 distinct CDR3 sequences, of which about 8% are seen a single time; around 0.73% belongs to the top ten. This clonotype was seen ten or more times. Antigen: not known. The CDR3 is 13 amino acids. Germline lookup yields CDR1 MNHNY and CDR2 SVGAGI (reference sequence). V gave up 6 bases and J gave up 7 bases, with 13 bases separating them. The rearrangement joins TRBV6-6 to TRBJ2-1; D may be TRBD2 (6 bases). The receptor was isolated from a man younger than 45 who received the YFV17D yellow fever vaccine. The specimen comprised CD4+ T cells sorted from PBMCs, sampled 5 days after the yellow fever booster vaccination. The CDR3 DNA reads TGTGCCAGCAGCCCCCCCGCGGGAAATGAGCAGTTCTTC. Amino acids: CASSPPAGNEQFF.